The rows below give T cell receptor beta chains drawn from one sample of a study of OX40 agonist ivuxolimab in advanced cancers. Sequencing was performed with immunoSEQ multiplex PCR; in TCRdb, only in-frame clones are kept and a portion is missing. The data contain about 100,000 clones, roughly 90% of them singletons. The material sequenced was CD4+ or CD8+ T cells sorted from blood, taken in a trial of the OX40 agonist ivuxolimab. The receptors here all came from an adult with an advanced solid tumor such as melanoma, head and neck, liver or kidney cancer. Each CDR3 is given with its conserved first and last residue. A D gene is named only where the DNA matches it firmly. Expanded clones get a size class; other rows say once, few or many, or leave the size out.

>TRBJ2-3|TRBV9|-|-
CASSVGPSTDTQYF
TGTGCCAGCAGCGTCGGGCCTTCCACAGATACGCAGTATTTT
>TRBJ1-2|TRBV6-1|TRBD1|-
CASRLATGDGYTF
TGTGCCAGCAGACTCGCAACAGGGGATGGCTACACCTTC
>TRBJ2-4|TRBV27|-|-
CASSPPGRAKNIQYF
TGTGCCAGCAGCCCACCGGGTCGAGCCAAAAACATTCAGTACTTC
>TRBJ2-1|TRBV7-8|TRBD2|-
CASSPTHLSGRAEQFF
TGTGCCAGCAGCCCAACCCATTTGAGCGGGAGGGCTGAGCAGTTCTTC
>TRBJ2-7|TRBV11-3|-|-
CASSLSGGSYEQYF
TGTGCCAGCAGCTTATCGGGCGGCTCCTACGAGCAGTACTTC
>TRBJ2-7|TRBV19|-|-
CASSISGAYEQYF
TGTGCCAGTAGTATATCCGGTGCCTACGAGCAGTACTTC
>TRBJ1-3|TRBV28|-|-
CASSWGGRTQSGNTIYF
TGTGCCAGCAGTTGGGGGGGACGCACACAATCTGGAAACACCATATATTTT
>TRBJ2-3|TRBV19|-|-
CASSLRGPDTQYF
TGTGCCAGTAGTCTACGGGGGCCAGATACGCAGTATTTT
>TRBJ1-1|TRBV9|-|-
CASSVGQADTEAFF
TGTGCCAGCAGCGTAGGGCAGGCAGACACTGAAGCTTTCTTT
>TRBJ2-4|TRBV30|-|-
CACNRENIQYF
TGTGCCTGCAACCGGGAAAACATTCAGTACTTC
>TRBJ2-2|TRBV5-4|-|-
CASSYHHPNTGELFF
TGTGCCAGCAGCTACCACCACCCTAACACCGGGGAGCTGTTTTTT
>TRBJ2-1|TRBV5-1|-|-
CASSPDLSSYNEQFF
TGCGCCAGCAGCCCGGACTTGAGCTCCTACAATGAGCAGTTCTTC
>TRBJ2-2|TRBV6-1|-|once
CASSGGTYTGELFF
TGTGCCAGCAGTGGTGGGACCTACACCGGGGAGCTGTTTTTT
>TRBJ2-3|TRBV6-1|-|-
CVSGLYTDTQYF
TGTGTCTCGGGACTTTACACAGATACGCAGTATTTT
>TRBJ2-1|TRBV27|-|-
CASTDPYQGQFF
TGTGCCAGTACCGACCCTTACCAGGGGCAGTTCTTC
>TRBJ2-5|TRBV5-6|TRBD2|-
CASRLAGVIQETQYF
TGTGCCAGCCGACTGGCGGGAGTGATCCAAGAGACCCAGTACTTC
>TRBJ1-1|TRBV4-3|-|-
CASSQEWQRNTEAFF
TGCGCCAGCAGCCAAGAATGGCAGAGGAACACTGAAGCTTTCTTT
>TRBJ2-7|TRBV5-1|TRBD1|-
CASSLAQGAAYEQYF
TGCGCCAGCAGCTTGGCACAGGGGGCCGCCTACGAGCAGTACTTC
>TRBJ2-3|TRBV19|-|-
CASRPQSGSTDTQYF
TGTGCCAGTAGGCCTCAAAGTGGCAGCACAGATACGCAGTATTTT
>TRBJ2-5|TRBV5-4|TRBD1|-
CASRDREETQYF
TGTGCCAGCAGGGACAGGGAAGAGACCCAGTACTTC
>TRBJ2-7|TRBV27|-|-
CASSPRSTLRYEQYF
TGTGCCAGCAGTCCGAGGAGCACCCTCCGATACGAGCAGTACTTC
>TRBJ2-7|TRBV7-3|TRBD2|-
CASSPGLNYEQYF
TGTGCCAGCAGCCCGGGACTAAACTACGAGCAGTACTTC
>TRBJ2-2|TRBV5-1|TRBD1|-
CASSLNRDSRNTGELFF
TGCGCCAGCAGCTTGAATAGGGACAGCCGGAACACCGGGGAGCTGTTTTTT
>TRBJ2-2|TRBV4-2|TRBD2|-
CASSQASGSTSGELFF
TGTGCCAGCAGCCAAGCCAGCGGGAGTACCTCCGGGGAGCTGTTTTTT
>TRBJ1-4|TRBV27|TRBD1|-
CASSLGTGIPTNEKLFF
TGTGCCAGCAGTTTGGGGACAGGGATACCAACTAATGAAAAACTGTTTTTT
>TRBJ1-4|TRBV7-8|-|-
CASSPQRATNEKLFF
TGTGCCAGCAGCCCCCAACGAGCAACTAATGAAAAACTGTTTTTT
>TRBJ2-5|TRBV2|-|-
CASTSNSWETQYF
TGTGCCAGCACCAGTAATAGCTGGGAGACCCAGTACTTC